This TCR beta chain is from a study of blood T cells in healthy people across ages. With respect to this clonotype: Its antigen is as yet unknown.

Study-wide points: Older age coincided with a roughly linear decline in TCR beta diversity per million T cells. Greater diversity and more naive CD4+ cells were seen in long-lived donors than in aged donors. It was held that the diversity estimates obtained from one million T cells were underestimates.

Then a second PCR, running about 6 to 12 cycles, was carried out with a sample-barcoded 5' primer and a J-beta primer mix. MiXCR, applied by TCRdb to the 5' RACE reads, yields one record per CDR3 protein. The table lists about 720,000 distinct CDR3 sequences, approximately 25% of them singletons. The germline gives CDR1 SGHRS, CDR2 YFSETQ. The CDR3 sequence is 15 residues long. Trimming pared 4 bases from V and 2 bases from J, leaving 16 bases between. This same sample was also taken into another study, of T cells of mothers and their children.

The TCR comes from a boy between 10 and 17 years old in good health. The sample consisted of blood. The chain recombines TRBV5-1 with TRBJ2-7, with D possibly being TRBD1 (6 bases). CDR3 protein: CASSPAGGGPYEQYF. The CDR3 nucleotides read TGCGCCAGCAGCCCCGCTGGTGGGGGCCCCTACGAGCAGTACTTC.